This note documents a single T cell receptor beta chain sequence. Its antigen is unknown. The source of the sample is a study of cytomegalovirus exposure and HLA in healthy donors. The study ran its PCR with 60 Vbeta and 13 Jbeta primers. Data came from immunoSEQ multiplex PCR; TCRdb stores just in-frame clones and leaves some out. The sample records tens of thousands of clones, around 70% being singletons. Study-wide findings and caveats: Most observed TCR sequences were rare, whereas some public TCRs were detected in many donors.

V shed 10 bases and J shed 7 bases, with 19 bases lying between them. CDR3 length equals 13 residues. In germline, CDR1 is LNHDA, CDR2 SQIVND (reference sequence). The gene calls are TRBV19 and TRBJ1-2; D gene ambiguous. The source material was PBMCs. The clonotype comes from a woman between 45 and 60 years old in good health and CMV-seronegative. CDR3 amino acids: CATRKEWAGGYTF. In DNA form, the CDR3 reads TGTGCCACCCGAAAAGAGTGGGCGGGTGGCTACACCTTC.